These T cell receptor beta chains were read from a single sample in a study of human T cells and chemical hapten exposure. TCRdb ran MiXCR on the RACE reads and lists one entry per CDR3 protein. This sample has approximately 100,000 distinct CDR3 sequences, with roughly 9.6% found just once. Sequencing used whole blood, obtained in connection with sensitization to the hapten diphenylcyclopropenone (DPC). Source of these receptors: a woman in her thirties or forties with alopecia areata. Some clones in this sample may be carry-over from other donors' samples. Both conserved end residues are part of each CDR3. The order of the fields is J gene, D gene, clone size, V gene, CDR3 length, CDR3 protein, CDR3 DNA. The D gene is left open where the match is weak. Expanded clones are given a class, and other clones once, few, many or no size at all.

J: TRBJ2-1; D: TRBD2; size: few; V: TRBV9; length: 12; CDR3: CASSVPGGEQFF; DNA: TGTGCCAGCAGCGTCCCGGGGGGTGAGCAGTTCTTC
J: TRBJ2-1; D: -; size: -; V: TRBV7-2; length: 15; CDR3: CVSSLGDPFGDEQFF; DNA: TGTGTCAGCAGCTTAGGTGACCCTTTCGGCGATGAGCAGTTCTTC
J: TRBJ1-1; D: TRBD1; size: many; V: TRBV30; length: 13; CDR3: CAWKGQGGTEAFF; DNA: TGTGCCTGGAAGGGACAGGGGGGCACTGAAGCTTTCTTT
J: TRBJ2-5; D: -; size: -; V: TRBV11-2; length: 13; CDR3: CASSPPSRETQYF; DNA: TGTGCCAGCAGCCCCCCCTCCAGAGAGACCCAGTACTTC
J: TRBJ2-3; D: -; size: many; V: TRBV12-3/TRBV12-4; length: 16; CDR3: CASSSDPGRVPDTQYF; DNA: TGTGCCAGCAGCTCAGACCCGGGCAGGGTGCCAGATACGCAGTATTTT
J: TRBJ1-1; D: -; size: many; V: TRBV28; length: 8; CDR3: CASGGAFF; DNA: TGTGCCAGCGGAGGAGCTTTCTTT
J: TRBJ2-5; D: TRBD2; size: -; V: TRBV7-2; length: 16; CDR3: CASSLVSTSEQETQYF; DNA: TGTGCCAGCAGCTTAGTATCCACTAGCGAACAAGAGACCCAGTACTTC
J: TRBJ2-2; D: -; size: -; V: TRBV10-3; length: 16; CDR3: CAIRKGPGSRTGELFF; DNA: TGTGCCATCCGAAAGGGCCCGGGAAGTAGGACCGGGGAGCTGTTTTTT
J: TRBJ2-3; D: -; size: many; V: TRBV10-1; length: 13; CDR3: CASSRQTRDTQYF; DNA: TGCGCCAGCAGTCGCCAGACGAGGGATACGCAGTATTTT
J: TRBJ2-3; D: TRBD2; size: -; V: TRBV28; length: 15; CDR3: CASSYSGRAPNTQYF; DNA: TGTGCCAGCAGTTATAGCGGGAGGGCCCCGAATACGCAGTATTTT
J: TRBJ1-5; D: TRBD1; size: few; V: TRBV6-2/TRBV6-3; length: 13; CDR3: CASTVDRDQPQHF; DNA: TGTGCCAGCACCGTGGACAGGGATCAGCCCCAGCATTTT
J: TRBJ2-7; D: TRBD2; size: few; V: TRBV28; length: 14; CDR3: CASSLAGRSYEQYF; DNA: TGTGCCAGCTCACTAGCGGGACGGTCCTACGAGCAGTACTTC
J: TRBJ2-3; D: -; size: many; V: TRBV11-3; length: 15; CDR3: CASSRSGRITDTQYF; DNA: TGTGCCAGCAGCCGTAGCGGTCGAATCACAGATACGCAGTATTTT
J: TRBJ1-1; D: TRBD1; size: -; V: TRBV3-1; length: 14; CDR3: CASSQRDRGTEAFF; DNA: TGTGCCAGCAGCCAACGAGACAGGGGCACTGAAGCTTTCTTT
J: TRBJ2-3; D: -; size: -; V: TRBV2; length: 11; CDR3: CASLVRDTQYF; DNA: TGTGCCAGCCTGGTTCGGGATACGCAGTATTTT
J: TRBJ1-1; D: -; size: -; V: TRBV7-3; length: 16; CDR3: CASSLLGQGMNTEAFF; DNA: TGTGCCAGCAGCTTACTGGGGCAGGGGATGAACACTGAAGCTTTCTTT
J: TRBJ1-1; D: -; size: -; V: TRBV29-1; length: 12; CDR3: CSVLTGNTEAFF; DNA: TGCAGCGTACTAACGGGGAACACTGAAGCTTTCTTT
J: TRBJ1-2; D: -; size: few; V: TRBV28; length: 14; CDR3: CASSWRGPNYGYTF; DNA: TGTGCCAGCAGTTGGCGGGGTCCGAACTATGGCTACACCTTC
J: TRBJ1-4; D: -; size: few; V: TRBV9; length: 18; CDR3: CASSPVDTAGATNEKLFF; DNA: TGTGCCAGCAGCCCCGTGGACACGGCTGGGGCAACTAATGAAAAACTGTTTTTT
J: TRBJ2-7; D: -; size: few; V: TRBV30; length: 13; CDR3: CAWSGQGTYEQYF; DNA: TGTGCCTGGAGTGGGCAGGGGACCTACGAGCAGTACTTC
J: TRBJ1-1; D: -; size: few; V: TRBV7-8; length: 13; CDR3: CASSLGSVLEAFF; DNA: TGTGCCAGCAGCCTAGGCAGTGTTCTGGAAGCTTTCTTT
J: TRBJ2-1; D: -; size: -; V: TRBV12-3/TRBV12-4; length: 13; CDR3: CASAEETYNEQFF; DNA: TGTGCCAGCGCTGAGGAGACCTACAATGAGCAGTTCTTC
J: TRBJ2-1; D: -; size: few; V: TRBV7-3; length: 14; CDR3: CASSPTGGLYEQFF; DNA: TGTGCCAGCAGCCCGACGGGGGGCCTTTATGAGCAGTTCTTC
J: TRBJ1-1; D: -; size: few; V: TRBV7-9; length: 16; CDR3: CASSLGAGLQYPEAFF; DNA: TGTGCCAGCAGCTTAGGGGCAGGGTTACAATACCCTGAAGCTTTCTTT
J: TRBJ1-6; D: -; size: -; V: TRBV6-5; length: 17; CDR3: CASSQPGGSSYNSPLHF; DNA: TGTGCCAGCAGTCAGCCGGGGGGCAGCTCCTATAATTCACCCCTCCACTTT
J: TRBJ2-2; D: -; size: many; V: TRBV6-2/TRBV6-3; length: 14; CDR3: CASSYAHLTGELFF; DNA: TGTGCCAGCAGTTATGCCCATCTTACCGGGGAGCTGTTTTTT
J: TRBJ1-1; D: -; size: few; V: TRBV6-2/TRBV6-3; length: 18; CDR3: CASSYRGADHNWDTEAFF; DNA: TGTGCCAGCAGTTACCGCGGGGCTGATCATAACTGGGACACTGAAGCTTTCTTT
J: TRBJ1-2; D: -; size: many; V: TRBV20-1; length: 13; CDR3: CSASQAANYGYTF; DNA: TGCAGTGCTAGTCAAGCCGCAAACTATGGCTACACCTTC
J: TRBJ2-2; D: -; size: few; V: TRBV4-2; length: 14; CDR3: CASSQQPNTGELFF; DNA: TGTGCCAGCAGCCAACAGCCGAACACCGGGGAGCTGTTTTTT
J: TRBJ1-2; D: -; size: few; V: TRBV19; length: 15; CDR3: CASSLGGASLYGYTF; DNA: TGTGCCAGTAGCCTTGGGGGGGCCTCGCTGTATGGCTACACCTTC
J: TRBJ2-7; D: -; size: many; V: TRBV7-9; length: 14; CDR3: CASSLSQGAYEQYF; DNA: TGTGCCAGCAGCTTAAGCCAGGGCGCCTACGAGCAGTACTTC
J: TRBJ1-5; D: TRBD1; size: few; V: TRBV20-1; length: 18; CDR3: CSARPRDRGREGNQPQHF; DNA: TGCAGTGCTAGGCCCCGGGACAGGGGGCGCGAAGGCAATCAGCCCCAGCATTTT
J: TRBJ2-7; D: -; size: -; V: TRBV10-3; length: 14; CDR3: CAISRGATQYEQYF; DNA: TGTGCCATCAGCCGGGGGGCCACACAGTACGAGCAGTACTTC
J: TRBJ2-5; D: -; size: few; V: TRBV6-5; length: 13; CDR3: CASRAGGRETQYF; DNA: TGTGCCAGCAGAGCCGGGGGACGAGAGACCCAGTACTTC
J: TRBJ1-1; D: -; size: -; V: TRBV7-2; length: 15; CDR3: CASSRPSGSNTEAFF; DNA: TGTGCCAGCAGTAGGCCATCCGGGTCGAACACTGAAGCTTTCTTT
J: TRBJ1-2; D: -; size: -; V: TRBV18; length: 13; CDR3: CASSPGGNYGYTF; DNA: TGTGCCAGCTCACCTGGGGGAAACTATGGCTACACCTTC
J: TRBJ2-3; D: TRBD2; size: -; V: TRBV24-1; length: 13; CDR3: CATSDGGADTQYF; DNA: TGTGCCACCAGTGATGGGGGGGCAGATACGCAGTATTTT
J: TRBJ1-1; D: TRBD1; size: -; V: TRBV6-6; length: 15; CDR3: CASRTDRGRRTEAFF; DNA: TGTGCCAGCAGGACCGACAGGGGACGGAGGACTGAAGCTTTCTTT
J: TRBJ1-6; D: TRBD1; size: few; V: TRBV11-3; length: 15; CDR3: CASSLDGQGGSPLHF; DNA: TGTGCCAGCAGCTTAGACGGACAGGGGGGTTCACCCCTCCACTTT
J: TRBJ2-1; D: TRBD1; size: many; V: TRBV6-2/TRBV6-3; length: 13; CDR3: CASSTTGGGEQFF; DNA: TGTGCCAGCAGTACGACAGGGGGCGGTGAGCAGTTCTTC
J: TRBJ1-6; D: TRBD1; size: many; V: TRBV7-6; length: 14; CDR3: CASSLVTGDSPLHF; DNA: TGTGCCAGCAGCTTAGTAACAGGGGATTCACCCCTCCACTTT
J: TRBJ2-7; D: TRBD2; size: many; V: TRBV29-1; length: 14; CDR3: CSVGVLAGTYEQYF; DNA: TGCAGCGTTGGGGTACTAGCGGGGACCTACGAGCAGTACTTC
J: TRBJ1-2; D: TRBD1; size: many; V: TRBV20-1; length: 13; CDR3: CSARTTGGIGYTF; DNA: TGCAGTGCTAGGACGACAGGGGGTATTGGCTACACCTTC
J: TRBJ2-3; D: TRBD1; size: -; V: TRBV30; length: 15; CDR3: CAWSGDREGADTQYF; DNA: TGTGCCTGGAGCGGGGACAGGGAAGGGGCAGATACGCAGTATTTT
J: TRBJ2-1; D: -; size: -; V: TRBV10-1; length: 12; CDR3: CASMAGVSVWFF; DNA: TGCGCCAGCATGGCAGGGGTTTCAGTTTGGTTCTTC
J: TRBJ2-3; D: TRBD2; size: many; V: TRBV30; length: 16; CDR3: CAWSPHPGTSWDTQYF; DNA: TGTGCCTGGAGCCCCCACCCCGGGACTAGTTGGGATACGCAGTATTTT
J: TRBJ1-2; D: TRBD1; size: -; V: TRBV7-2; length: 16; CDR3: CASSLAGQTPNYGYTF; DNA: TGTGCCAGCAGCTTAGCGGGACAGACACCTAACTATGGCTACACCTTC